This entry lists 26 T cell receptor beta chains sequenced from one sample in a study of molecular identifiers for immune sequencing clone quantification. TCRdb re-called the PCR reads with MiXCR, one entry per CDR3 protein. This table has under 600,000 distinct CDR3 sequences, under 30% appearing once. The sample consisted of naive CD8+ T cells from blood, with Jurkat cell RNA spiked in. This sample's subset: FACS-sorted CD8+CD4-CCR7+CD45RA+ naive T cells. Receptor source: a human donor in good health. Some libraries in this study had Jurkat cell RNA spiked in.

As to this clonotype: A read error is possible here, since a much larger clone lies one base away. The gene calls are TRBV24-1 and TRBJ2-1; D ambiguous. The CDR3 runs to 15 residues. Germline CDR1 reads KGHDR; CDR2 reads SFDVKD. The DNA for the CDR3 is TGTGCCACCAGTGAGCGGACCCCACCCTACAATGAGCAGATCTTC. Translation: CATSERTPPYNEQIF.

This clonotype showed up just a few times. The V gene is TRBV19, the J gene TRBJ1-1, with unresolved D. The CDR3 consists of 15 residues. Germline CDR1 LNHDA, CDR2 SQIVND (reference sequence). Trimming left V 1 base short and J 2 bases short, with 11 bases between. The CDR3 spells CASSIAAATNTEAFF. DNA of the CDR3: TGTGCCAGTAGTATAGCCGCCGCCACCAACACTGAAGCTTTCTTT.

This clonotype was counted only a few times. This rearrangement joins TRBV28 to TRBJ2-3; D unclear. This CDR3 contains 14 residues. Trimming took 4 bases from V and 2 from J, leaving 10 bases between them. The V gene's germline CDR1 is MDHEN and CDR2 SYDVKM. The CDR3 nucleotides are TGTGCCAGCAGTTCAAGACTCAACACAGATACGCAGTATTTT. Translation gives CASSSRLNTDTQYF. The complete variable domain, with remaining parts taken from reference TRBV28 and TRBJ2-3, reads DVKVTQSSRYLVKRTGEKVFLECVQDMDHENMFWYRQDPGLGLRLIYFSYDVKMKEKGDIPEGYSVSREKKERFSLILESASTNQTSMYLCASSSRLNTDTQYFGPGTRLTVL.

As for this clonotype: This may be a read error, as it is one base from a much larger clone. This chain connects TRBV12-3 or TRBV12-4 to TRBJ2-3, with D tentatively TRBD1 or TRBD2 (5 bases each). This CDR3 is built from 16 residues. With 2 bases removed from V and 2 bases from J, the gap between germline ends came to 14 bases. DNA for the CDR3: TGTGCCAGCAGTTTATCCGGGGCAGGGCCCACAGATACGCAGTATTTT. Amino acid sequence: CASSLSGAGPTDTQYF.

This clonotype was detected only a few times. At one end the junction does not follow the germline gene, possibly because of a read error. The rearrangement uses TRBV7-6 and TRBJ1-6, with no clear D. CDR1 SGHVS and CDR2 FNYEAQ come from the germline V gene. This CDR3 comprises 17 residues. The CDR3 region is CASSLRLGSSYNSPLHF. CDR3 nucleotide sequence: TGTGCCAGCAGCTTAAGGTTGGGGAGCTCCTATAATTCCCCCCTCCACTTT.

Concerning this clonotype itself: A much larger clone is a single base away; this may be a read error. V is TRBV7-2 and J is TRBJ2-5, with 10 bases aligning to TRBD2. Per the germline V gene, CDR1 is SGHTA and CDR2 is FQGNSA. The CDR3 contains 15 residues. Here the CDR3 reads CASSSPGTSEETPYF. The CDR3 DNA reads TGTGCCAGCAGCTCACCCGGGACTAGCGAAGAGACCCCGTACTTC.

The chain carries TRBV3-1 and TRBJ2-7; perhaps TRBD2 as D (5 bases). V shed 4 bases and J shed 6 bases, with 13 bases lying between them. The CDR3 covers 13 residues. Germline lookup yields CDR1 LGHDT and CDR2 YNNKEL (reference sequence). The CDR3 DNA sequence: TGTGCCAGCAGCCCGGACTCATCCCGCGAGCAGTACTTC. Amino acid sequence: CASSPDSSREQYF.

This clonotype showed up just a few times. The chain combines TRBV6-6 with TRBJ1-4; no definite D call. V was shortened by 7 bases and J by 7 bases, with 10 bases between the two germline ends. The CDR3 consists of 12 residues. Germline lookup yields CDR1 MNHNY and CDR2 SVGAGI (reference sequence). The CDR3: CASTGEGEKLFF. The CDR3 DNA sequence: TGTGCCAGCACAGGCGAAGGTGAAAAACTGTTTTTT.

This clonotype appeared many times. This sequence joins TRBV5-5 and TRBJ2-3; D ambiguous. Per the germline V gene, CDR1 is SGHKS and CDR2 is YYEKEE (reference sequence). CDR3 length: 16 residues. The ends were cut back, 0 bases at V and 4 bases at J, with 15 bases in the middle. The CDR3 nucleotides are TGTGCCAGCAGCTTGGCCCTTGTGACGGTCGCAGATACGCAGTATTTT. It specifies CASSLALVTVADTQYF. Complete variable domain (other parts from reference TRBV5-5 and TRBJ2-3): DAGVTQSPTHLIKTRGQQVTLRCSPISGHKSVSWYQQVLGQGPQFIFQYYEKEERGRGNFPDRFSARQFPNYSSELNVNALLLGDSALYLCASSLALVTVADTQYFGPGTRLTVL.

This clonotype has only a few counts. The rearrangement links TRBV10-3 to TRBJ2-2; D assignment may be TRBD1 or TRBD2 (5 bases each). The V end lost 4 bases, the J end lost 0 bases, and 15 bases lay between the germline ends. Germline V gene lookup returns CDR1 ENHRY and CDR2 SYGVKD. There are 17 residues in the CDR3. CDR3 residues: CAISAGYRGANTGELFF. CDR3 in DNA: TGTGCCATCAGTGCGGGCTACCGGGGCGCGAACACCGGGGAGCTGTTTTTT.

In its sample, this clonotype was seen a few times. V usage is TRBV2 and J usage is TRBJ1-2; no firm D call. The ends were cut back, 11 bases at V and 2 bases at J, with 12 bases in the middle. CDR3 length: 12 amino acids. The germline CDR1 and CDR2 sequences are SNHLY and FYNNEI. This CDR3 is CAGLIGNYGYTF. CDR3 DNA sequence: TGTGCCGGGCTCATTGGAAACTATGGCTACACCTTC.

The chain uses TRBV11-3 and TRBJ2-3; TRBD1 matches 8 bases. This CDR3 has 13 residues. With V trimmed by 5 bases and J by 5 bases, 3 bases remained unmatched. Germline CDR1 SGHNT, CDR2 YENEEA. CDR3 protein: CASSEDREDTQYF. The CDR3 DNA is TGTGCCAGCAGCGAGGACAGGGAAGATACGCAGTATTTT.

The chain combines TRBV7-9 with TRBJ1-5, with 9 nucleotides matching TRBD1. Germline CDR1 and CDR2: SEHNR and FQNEAQ (reference sequence). CDR3 size: 16 residues. After removal of 2 bases from V and 9 bases from J, the junction contained 11 bases not matched to a gene. CDR3 DNA: TGTGCCAGCAGCTTACCAAAAGGGACAGGGTCCCCGCCCCAGCATTTT. Translation: CASSLPKGTGSPPQHF.

This clonotype came up many times. This chain links TRBV5-5 with TRBJ2-1; tentative D call: TRBD2 (6 bases). Germline V gene data show CDR1 as SGHKS and CDR2 as YYEKEE (reference sequence). The ends were cut back, 3 bases at V and 14 bases at J, with 21 bases in the middle. This CDR3 spans 14 amino acids. The CDR3 here is CASSWPGLKLEEFF. The CDR3 DNA is TGTGCCAGCAGCTGGCCGGGACTCAAATTGGAGGAGTTCTTC.

This clonotype has just one count. Being one base from a much bigger clone, this may be a read error. The chain links TRBV6-6 to TRBJ1-1; D unclear. Germline V CDR1 and CDR2: MNHNY, SVGAGI (reference sequence). This CDR3 has 11 amino acids. The CDR3 loop reads CASSYSVEGFF. The CDR3, as DNA: TGTGCCAGCAGTTACTCGGTCGAAGGTTTCTTT.

J is TRBJ2-7 and V is TRBV19; maybe TRBD1 (6 bases). The CDR3 is 14 amino acids. V gave up 5 bases and J gave up 3 bases, with 14 bases separating them. Per germline, CDR1 LNHDA and CDR2 SQIVND (reference sequence). CDR3 DNA sequence: TGTGCCAGTAGTCCCCGGGACATGGGCTACGAGCAGTACTTC. Its protein product is CASSPRDMGYEQYF.

This clonotype occurred once. An end of the junction does not agree with germline; a read error may underlie this. The chain combines TRBV27 with TRBJ1-5; perhaps TRBD1 as D (5 bases). The CDR3 has 14 amino acids. Per the germline V gene, CDR1 is MNHEY and CDR2 is SMNVEV (reference sequence). CDR3 loop: CACSLLGPNQPQHF. The CDR3 coding sequence is TGTGCCTGCAGTTTACTGGGGCCCAATCAGCCCCAGCATTTT.

The chain is built from TRBV4-1 and TRBJ2-2; the match to TRBD1 covers 7 bases. V lost 2 bases and J lost 7; bases outside the gene matches: 7. Germline loops: CDR1 MGHRA, CDR2 YSYEKL. This CDR3 region has 15 residues. The CDR3 DNA follows: TGCGCCAGCAGCCAATTACAGGGGTCAGACGGGGAGCTGTTTTTT. Amino acids: CASSQLQGSDGELFF.

This clonotype was detected many times. The chain uses TRBV7-6 and TRBJ2-3; D is tentatively TRBD1 or TRBD2 (6 bases each). V lost 5 bases and J lost 8, with 11 bases in between. The CDR3 length is 12 residues. Germline assignment: CDR1 SGHVS and CDR2 FNYEAQ. CDR3 region: CASSEQGGTQYF. CDR3 bases: TGTGCCAGCAGCGAACAGGGAGGTACGCAGTATTTT. Based on the CDR3 plus reference TRBV7-6 and TRBJ2-3, the full variable domain is GAGVSQSPRYKVTKRGQDVALRCDPISGHVSLYWYRQALGQGPEFLTYFNYEAQQDKSGLPNDRFSAERPEGSISTLTIQRTEQRDSAMYRCASSEQGGTQYFGPGTRLTVL.

J is TRBJ2-5 and V is TRBV6-5; 10 nucleotides agree with TRBD2. This CDR3 has 16 residues. V dropped 6 bases and J dropped 1; count of bases not matched to a gene: 8. Germline V gene sequence: CDR1 MNHEY, CDR2 SVGAGI. The CDR3, as DNA: TGTGCCAGCAGAGAGATACTAGCGGGACCCCAAGAGACCCAGTACTTC. It codes for CASREILAGPQETQYF.

This clonotype was picked up a small number of times. The V gene is TRBV6-2 or TRBV6-3, the J gene TRBJ2-5; either TRBD1 or TRBD2 may fit D (5 bases each). Deletions cut 6 bases from V and 1 base from J, with 15 bases between. This CDR3 is 15 amino acids long. CDR1 and CDR2 from the germline V gene are MNHEY and SVGEGT. The CDR3 DNA sequence: TGTGCCAGCAGCCACGGGTCGGGGACCCAAGAGACCCAGTACTTC. This translates into CASSHGSGTQETQYF.

The chain is built from TRBV4-3 and TRBJ2-7; D unresolved. From germline, CDR1 is LGHNA and CDR2 YSLEER. This CDR3 spans 15 amino acids. V dropped 0 bases and J dropped 3 bases, with 12 bases sitting between them. The CDR3 sequence: CASSQDEGTFYEQYF. The CDR3 DNA reads TGCGCCAGCAGCCAAGATGAAGGCACCTTCTACGAGCAGTACTTC.

The table lists this clonotype with a few counts. The chain has TRBV6-6 and TRBJ2-5, with 12 positions matching TRBD2. The V and J ends lost 5 bases and 1 base, in that order; junction bases with no gene match: 5. The V gene's germline CDR1 is MNHNY and CDR2 SVGAGI (reference sequence). This CDR3 spans 16 amino acids. The CDR3 protein is CASSGGLAGSQETQYF. DNA for the CDR3: TGTGCCAGCAGTGGCGGACTAGCGGGGAGCCAAGAGACCCAGTACTTC.

This clonotype was counted at least ten times. The chain employs TRBV2 and TRBJ2-3, with 9 bases fitting TRBD2. J gave up 2 bases and V 7 bases, and 4 bases lay outside the gene matches. Per germline, CDR1 SNHLY and CDR2 FYNNEI. The CDR3 length is 14 residues. The CDR3 here is CASTLAGHTDTQYF. The CDR3 nucleotides read TGTGCCAGCACCCTAGCGGGGCACACAGATACGCAGTATTTT. Variable domain in full (rest from reference TRBV2 and TRBJ2-3): EPEVTQTPSHQVTQMGQEVILRCVPISNHLYFYWYRQILGQKVEFLVSFYNNEISEKSEIFDDQFSVERPDGSNFTLKIRSTKLEDSAMYFCASTLAGHTDTQYFGPGTRLTVL.

The chain joins TRBV28 to TRBJ2-6, with TRBD1 as a possible D gene (5 bases). The germline gives CDR1 MDHEN, CDR2 SYDVKM. This CDR3 is 18 amino acids long. The germline V and J ends were trimmed by 3 bases and 0 bases, with 15 bases remaining between them. The CDR3, as DNA: TGTGCCAGCAGTTTGGGTCAGGGCCTTAGCTCTGGGGCCAACGTCCTGACTTTC. It translates to CASSLGQGLSSGANVLTF.

A word on this clonotype: No conserved phenylalanine or tryptophan ends this CDR3, so it is likely a read error. It is unclear where the CDR3 begins or ends on the DNA, so no DNA is shown, and the CDR3 is as TCRdb lists it. The chain is built from TRBV20-1 and TRBJ2-2; the table's D gene call, TRBD2, was not cross checked with the DNA. Germline values: CDR1 DFQATT, CDR2 SNEGSKA (reference sequence). The CDR3 spans 9 residues, counting both ends. The CDR3 reads CSVPTRGPY.